Shown below are 30 T cell receptor beta chains from a single sample sequenced in a study of T cell changes during pregnancy in multiple sclerosis. Sequencing used immunoSEQ multiplex PCR; TCRdb keeps in-frame clones, though not all of them. The top ten hold 0.43% of the sample, which has tens of thousands of clones, 90% to 95% seen once. The starting material was CD4+ T cells from peripheral blood mononuclear cells, obtained after pregnancy. These receptors were obtained from a female donor with multiple sclerosis, enrolled in a pregnancy study.

This sequence joins TRBV19 and TRBJ2-2; a possible D gene is TRBD1 (5 bases). V lost 5 bases to trimming and J lost 0 bases, with 13 bases between them. The germline gives CDR1 LNHDA, CDR2 SQIVND (reference sequence). The CDR3 contains 16 residues. Here the CDR3 reads CASSVTDATNTGELFF. The CDR3 nucleotides read TGTGCCAGTAGTGTGACAGATGCTACGAACACCGGGGAGCTGTTTTTT.

The chain is built from TRBV6-1 and TRBJ2-4; the match to TRBD1 covers 10 bases. V was pared by 3 bases and J by 3 bases, with 14 bases of the junction left unmatched. CDR1 MNHNS and CDR2 SASEGT come from the germline V gene. The length of the CDR3 is 19 residues. The CDR3 bases are TGTGCCAGCAGTGATAGATCCGGGACAGGGGTGAGAGTCAAAAACATTCAGTACTTC. Protein product: CASSDRSGTGVRVKNIQYF.

The chain carries TRBV10-3 and TRBJ2-7, with 11 bases identical to TRBD2. Germline V CDR1 and CDR2: ENHRY, SYGVKD. Trimming at V came to 6 bases and at J to 6 bases, leaving 1 base not matched to a gene. The CDR3 has 12 residues. The CDR3 reads CAIRTSGVEQYF. The CDR3 DNA reads as TGTGCCATCAGGACTAGCGGGGTCGAGCAGTACTTC.

CDR3 in amino acids: CASSPDRITDTQYF. The CDR3 DNA reads as TGCGCCAGCAGCCCGGACAGGATCACAGATACGCAGTATTTT. This chain joins TRBV5-1 and TRBJ2-3, with TRBD1 identical over 7 bases. Germline loops: CDR1 SGHRS, CDR2 YFSETQ. The CDR3 length is 14 residues. The V and J ends lost 4 bases and 2 bases, in that order; junction bases with no gene match: 4.

The chain uses TRBV7-9 and TRBJ2-5, with D possibly TRBD2 on 6 matching bases. V lost 5 bases and J 2 bases, leaving 15 bases between the germline ends. Germline CDR1 is SEHNR and CDR2 is FQNEAQ (reference sequence). This CDR3 contains 15 residues. The CDR3 DNA reads TGTGCCAGCAGCAAACGAGGGGCGGGGCAAGAGACCCAGTACTTC. Amino acid sequence: CASSKRGAGQETQYF.

For the CDR3, the DNA is TGTGCCAGCAGCTCCGCATTGGGGCAGGGGACTGAAGCTTTCTTT. Amino acid sequence: CASSSALGQGTEAFF. This sequence joins TRBV11-1 and TRBJ1-1; tentative D call: TRBD1 (6 bases). The CDR3 has 15 residues. V lost 4 bases and J lost 5, with 17 bases in between. Germline V gives CDR1 SGHAT, CDR2 FQDESV (reference sequence).

V and J are TRBV11-2 and TRBJ1-1; 7 bases fit TRBD1. The CDR3 is made up of 15 amino acids. Germline CDR1 is SGHAT and CDR2 is FQNNGV. Trimming removed 4 bases from V and 1 base from J; junction bases left unmatched: 6. The CDR3 nucleotides are TGTGCCAGCAGCTATGAGGGACAGAGGAACACTGAAGCTTTCTTT. Encoded protein: CASSYEGQRNTEAFF.

This clone was picked up one time. This chain uses TRBV5-8 with TRBJ2-3; 10 nucleotides line up with TRBD2. The CDR3 sequence is 15 residues long. Germline loops: CDR1 SGHTS, CDR2 YDEGEE. V was clipped by 5 bases and J by 1 base; unmatched bases: 4. CDR3 in DNA: TGTGCCAGCAGGACCGGGACTAGCGGCACAGATACGCAGTATTTT. Translating gives CASRTGTSGTDTQYF.

The V and J genes are TRBV4-2 and TRBJ1-2, with D perhaps TRBD1 (6 bases). There are 16 residues in the CDR3. The V gene's germline CDR1 is LGHNA and CDR2 YNFKEQ. Trimming pared 0 bases from V and 1 base from J, leaving 12 bases between. Here the CDR3 DNA reads TGTGCCAGCAGCCAAGATCCCGGGACACTTAACTATGGCTACACCTTC. Translation: CASSQDPGTLNYGYTF.

This clone appeared a single time. The chain has TRBV6-1 and TRBJ1-5; 9 nucleotides agree with TRBD1. With V trimmed by 4 bases and J by 6 bases, 4 bases remained unmatched. CDR3 size: 14 residues. Germline CDR1 reads MNHNS; CDR2 reads SASEGT. In nucleotides, the CDR3 is TGTGCCAGCAGTGTATACAGGGGGCCTCAGCCCCAGCATTTT. Translation gives CASSVYRGPQPQHF.

This chain links TRBV7-8 with TRBJ2-2; D unresolved. Trimming cost V 4 bases and J 8 bases, with 8 bases left between them. Germline CDR1 SGHVS, CDR2 FQNEAQ. The CDR3 sequence is 12 residues long. CDR3 region: CASSSQFGELFF. The CDR3 nucleotides are TGTGCCAGCAGCTCCCAATTTGGGGAGCTGTTTTTT.

This rearrangement joins TRBV7-2 to TRBJ2-5; D might be TRBD2 (5 bases). The ends were cut back, 5 bases at V and 9 bases at J, with 16 bases in the middle. Germline V CDR1 and CDR2: SGHTA, FQGNSA. This CDR3 comprises 13 residues. The CDR3 sequence is CASSLGEERAQYF. DNA for the CDR3: TGTGCCAGCAGCCTGGGTGAGGAGAGGGCCCAGTACTTC.

The rearrangement links TRBV21-1 to TRBJ2-6; the table's D call of TRBD1 was not tested on the DNA. TRBV21-1 is a pseudogene locus. This CDR3 is built from 17 residues. The CDR3 is CASSKAPGGSGANVLTF. The CDR3 bases are TGTGCCAGCAGCAAAGCTCCAGGGGGCTCTGGGGCCAACGTCCTGACTTTC.

The chain links TRBV11-2 to TRBJ1-2; tentative D call: TRBD1 (6 bases). The CDR3 length is 13 residues. V was pared by 6 bases and J by 4 bases, with 12 bases between. The germline V gene has CDR1 SGHAT and CDR2 FQNNGV. CDR3 amino acids: CASRGTPFYGYTF. The CDR3, as DNA: TGTGCCAGCAGGGGGACACCTTTCTATGGCTACACCTTC. The full variable domain, with the rest looked up from reference TRBV11-2 and TRBJ1-2, is EAGVAQSPRYKIIEKRQSVAFWCNPISGHATLYWYQQILGQGPKLLIQFQNNGVVDDSQLPKDRFSAERLKGVDSTLKIQPAKLEDSAVYLCASRGTPFYGYTFGSGTRLTVV.

The chain has TRBV29-1 and TRBJ1-4, with D uncertain. This CDR3 is built from 13 residues. Germline V CDR1 and CDR2: SQVTM, ANQGSEA. Trimming stripped 7 bases from V and 7 bases from J, with 16 bases between. The CDR3 sequence is CSASRAEGEKLFF. The CDR3 DNA reads as TGCAGCGCGTCCCGGGCAGAGGGTGAAAAACTGTTTTTT.

This sequence joins TRBV4-2 and TRBJ2-2; D may be TRBD2 (7 bases). The germline V and J ends were trimmed by 0 bases and 7 bases, with 18 bases remaining between them. The germline V gene has CDR1 LGHNA and CDR2 YNFKEQ. The CDR3 length is 17 residues. As DNA, the CDR3 is TGTGCCAGCAGCCAAGATCACAAGGGGGGGGTGGTCGGGGAGCTGTTTTTT. Residues: CASSQDHKGGVVGELFF.

CDR3 loop: CASSMWQGASYEQYF. For the CDR3, the DNA is TGTGCCAGTAGTATGTGGCAGGGGGCCTCCTACGAGCAGTACTTC. The chain joins TRBV19 to TRBJ2-7; 8 nucleotides align to TRBD1. Germline lookup yields CDR1 LNHDA and CDR2 SQIVND (reference sequence). The junction had 4 bases not matched to a gene; V was cut back by 3 bases and J by 0 bases. CDR3 size: 15 residues. The variable domain in full, completed from reference TRBV19 and TRBJ2-7, reads DGGITQSPKYLFRKEGQNVTLSCEQNLNHDAMYWYRQDPGQGLRLIYYSQIVNDFQKGDIAEGYSVSREKKESFPLTVTSAQKNPTAFYLCASSMWQGASYEQYFGPGTRLTVT.

The chain couples TRBV9 to TRBJ1-2; D perhaps matches TRBD1 (5 bases). V lost 5 bases and J 8 bases, leaving 19 bases between the germline ends. This CDR3 region has 14 residues. Germline loops: CDR1 SGDLS, CDR2 YYNGEE. In nucleotides, the CDR3 is TGTGCCAGCAGGAGAGTGGGACTGGACTGGGGCTACACCTTC. It encodes CASRRVGLDWGYTF.

This clone has more than one count but fewer than ten. The rearrangement links TRBV30 to TRBJ1-5; 7 bases are a match to TRBD1. V trimming: 6 bases; J trimming: 2 bases; junction bases outside the gene matches: 16. The CDR3 has 17 residues. Germline V gives CDR1 GTSNPN, CDR2 SVGIG (reference sequence). The CDR3 coding sequence is TGTGCCTGTGCGACAGGACAGGCAACTTGGGGCAATCAGCCCCAGCATTTT. Translated: CACATGQATWGNQPQHF.

The CDR3 DNA follows: TGTGCCAGCAGCCCAACAGCGGGATTCTCCTACGAGCAGTACTTC. Translation gives CASSPTAGFSYEQYF. The chain has TRBV5-6 and TRBJ2-7; TRBD2 aligns across 7 bases. This CDR3 comprises 15 residues. The ends lost 4 bases at V and 0 bases at J; junction bases unmatched: 7. Looked up from germline, CDR1 is SGHDT and CDR2 is YYEEEE.

The V gene is TRBV5-6, the J gene TRBJ1-5, with a weak D call TRBD1 (5 bases). The CDR3 sequence is 14 residues long. Trimming pared 0 bases from V and 3 bases from J, leaving 7 bases between. Germline lookup yields CDR1 SGHDT and CDR2 YYEEEE. The chain's CDR3 is CASSLGQHNQPQHF. In DNA, the CDR3 is TGTGCCAGCAGCTTGGGACAGCACAATCAGCCCCAGCATTTT. Variable domain in full (rest from reference TRBV5-6 and TRBJ1-5): DAGVTQSPTHLIKTRGQQVTLRCSPKSGHDTVSWYQQALGQGPQFIFQYYEEEERQRGNFPDRFSGHQFPNYSSELNVNALLLGDSALYLCASSLGQHNQPQHFGDGTRLSIL.

The chain recombines TRBV30 with TRBJ2-7, with D unresolved. V lost 2 bases to trimming and J lost 4 bases, with 12 bases between them. The CDR3 is made up of 13 amino acids. Germline V gene sequence: CDR1 GTSNPN, CDR2 SVGIG (reference sequence). The CDR3 sequence is CAWSTLSEYEQYF. DNA of the CDR3: TGTGCCTGGAGTACCCTATCTGAATACGAGCAGTACTTC.

This rearrangement joins TRBV27 to TRBJ2-7, with TRBD2 matching over 10 bases. With 5 bases clipped from V and 2 bases from J, the junction kept 9 bases outside the gene matches. This CDR3 comprises 16 residues. CDR1 is MNHEY, CDR2 SMNVEV, per germline (reference sequence). CDR3 sequence: CASSPLGAGGAYEQYF. CDR3 bases: TGTGCCAGCAGTCCCCTAGGAGCGGGAGGGGCCTACGAGCAGTACTTC.

The chain uses TRBV6-5 and TRBJ1-3, with a weak D call TRBD1 (6 bases). V lost 6 bases, J lost 3 bases, and 15 bases lay in between. This CDR3 has 15 amino acids. Per the germline V gene, CDR1 is MNHEY and CDR2 is SVGAGI. This CDR3 reads CASRSTGGVGNTIYF. In DNA form, the CDR3 reads TGTGCCAGCAGGTCGACAGGTGGGGTTGGAAACACCATATATTTT.

The chain has TRBV7-2 and TRBJ2-1; maybe TRBD2 (6 bases). CDR1 and CDR2 (germline): SGHTA, FQGNSA. This CDR3 region has 12 residues. V was pared by 2 bases and J by 10 bases, with 9 bases between. The chain's CDR3 is CASSLSAGEQFF. The CDR3 nucleotides are TGTGCCAGCAGCTTATCGGCGGGAGAGCAGTTCTTC.

V is TRBV19 and J is TRBJ2-7; 9 bases agree with TRBD1. The J segment lost 3 bases and the V segment lost 6 bases, leaving 3 bases of the junction unmatched. Germline CDR1 LNHDA, CDR2 SQIVND (reference sequence). The CDR3 extends over 13 amino acids. In DNA form, the CDR3 reads TGTGCCAGTAGCCGGACAGGGGACTACGAGCAGTACTTC. It codes for CASSRTGDYEQYF.

The chain combines TRBV27 with TRBJ2-3, with D uncertain. The germline V gene has CDR1 MNHEY and CDR2 SMNVEV (reference sequence). The germline V and J ends were trimmed by 7 bases and 0 bases, with 23 bases remaining between them. The CDR3 consists of 18 residues. CDR3 DNA sequence: TGTGCCAGCACGCGTCGGAGCCAAGGCGGTGTGAGCACAGATACGCAGTATTTT. This encodes CASTRRSQGGVSTDTQYF.

The rearrangement joins TRBV7-2 to TRBJ1-1; D may be TRBD1 (5 bases). The length of the CDR3 is 12 residues. Trimming took 4 bases from V and 11 from J, leaving 14 bases between them. Germline V lookup: CDR1 SGHTA, CDR2 FQGNSA. The CDR3 DNA is TGTGCCAGCAGCTCGGGTGGACATGAGGCTTTCTTT. Translating it yields CASSSGGHEAFF.

The V and J genes are TRBV19 and TRBJ1-1, with 8 bases identical to TRBD1. The V gene end was trimmed by 6 bases and the J gene end by 3 bases; junction bases not matched to a gene: 3. Germline V gene sequence: CDR1 LNHDA, CDR2 SQIVND (reference sequence). The CDR3 runs to 13 residues. The CDR3: CASRSGGHTEAFF. The CDR3, as DNA: TGTGCCAGTAGATCAGGGGGCCACACTGAAGCTTTCTTT.

The chain recombines TRBV2 with TRBJ1-1; D remains ambiguous. The CDR3 length is 11 residues. Germline loops: CDR1 SNHLY, CDR2 FYNNEI. The CDR3 sequence is CAGREDTEAFF. DNA of the CDR3: TGTGCAGGGAGGGAAGACACTGAAGCTTTCTTT.